Below, 11 T cell receptor beta chains from the same sample are listed, as sequenced in a study of blood T cell repertoires in COVID-19. Profiled with immunoSEQ multiplex PCR; TCRdb holds only in-frame clones, not every one. The sample shows about 140,000 clones, about 85% of them seen only once. The specimen was peripheral blood. The origin of the receptors is a human donor with acute or convalescent COVID-19. The donor label of this sample is uncertain.

This clone occurred a few times. V and J are TRBV11-3 and TRBJ1-2; D remains ambiguous. CDR3 length: 13 amino acids. In germline, CDR1 is SGHNT, CDR2 YENEEA. The V end was cut by 0 bases, the J end by 8 bases, with 10 bases between. CDR3 sequence reads: CASSLEFGRGYTF. The CDR3 nucleotides read TGTGCCAGCAGCTTAGAATTTGGTCGGGGCTACACCTTC.

This clone has only one observation. The chain is built from TRBV18 and TRBJ2-2; D may be TRBD2 (7 bases). V lost 2 bases to trimming and J lost 3 bases, with 13 bases between them. The CDR3 spans 16 residues. Germline CDR1 KGHSH, CDR2 LQKENI. CDR3 residues: CASSPSRGGDTGELFF. In nucleotides, the CDR3 is TGTGCCAGCTCACCAAGCCGAGGGGGGGACACCGGGGAGCTGTTTTTT.

This clone was picked up one time. The chain uses TRBV28 and TRBJ2-2; 7 bases fit TRBD1. The CDR3 has 16 residues. Germline loops: CDR1 MDHEN, CDR2 SYDVKM. V dropped 6 bases and J dropped 2; count of bases not matched to a gene: 9. The CDR3, as DNA: TGTGCCAGCAGATTCTCCGGGACAGCCAACACCGGGGAGCTGTTTTTT. Translation gives CASRFSGTANTGELFF.

This chain connects TRBV28 to TRBJ1-5; D perhaps matches TRBD1 (6 bases). Trimming pared 9 bases from V and 7 bases from J, leaving 22 bases between. From germline, CDR1 is MDHEN and CDR2 SYDVKM. This CDR3 has 15 amino acids. CDR3 loop: CASQRPTTGSQPQHF. The CDR3 DNA sequence: TGTGCCAGTCAGCGCCCTACGACAGGTAGCCAGCCCCAGCATTTT.

The V gene is TRBV2, the J gene TRBJ2-3; a weak D match, TRBD2 (7 bases). CDR3 length equals 14 residues. Trimming removed 7 bases at V and 4 bases at J, with 15 bases between. The germline gives CDR1 SNHLY, CDR2 FYNNEI. In nucleotides, the CDR3 is TGTGCCAGCAAGGTGGGGGGGCCCGCAGATACGCAGTATTTT. This codes for CASKVGGPADTQYF.

This chain joins TRBV19 and TRBJ2-2; 9 positions match TRBD2. The CDR3 consists of 16 residues. CDR1 is LNHDA and CDR2 is SQIVND in the germline V gene (reference sequence). Trimming at V came to 3 bases and at J to 3 bases, leaving 5 bases not matched to a gene. The CDR3 loop is CASSIGIAGDTGELFF. CDR3 nucleotide sequence: TGTGCCAGTAGTATTGGAATAGCGGGGGACACCGGGGAGCTGTTTTTT.

V usage is TRBV27 and J usage is TRBJ1-4; D is uncertain. The CDR3 totals 14 residues. Germline values: CDR1 MNHEY, CDR2 SMNVEV (reference sequence). Trimming took off 3 bases at V and 7 bases at J, with 12 bases between the two ends. DNA of the CDR3: TGTGCCAGCAGTTTCTCTATGGGAGGTGAAAAACTGTTTTTT. Translation: CASSFSMGGEKLFF.

This clone turned up a few times. This rearrangement joins TRBV27 to TRBJ1-5; perhaps TRBD1 as D (6 bases). Per germline, CDR1 MNHEY and CDR2 SMNVEV (reference sequence). V dropped 5 bases and J dropped 0 bases, with 8 bases sitting between them. The CDR3 has 14 residues. Written as DNA, the CDR3 is TGTGCCAGCAGTATGGACAGTAGCAATCAGCCCCAGCATTTT. It specifies CASSMDSSNQPQHF.

The chain carries TRBV5-5 and TRBJ2-4, with 12 bases fitting TRBD2. This CDR3 spans 16 amino acids. Germline assignment: CDR1 SGHKS and CDR2 YYEKEE (reference sequence). V shed 3 bases, J shed 5 bases, and the junction held 6 bases outside the gene matches. CDR3 bases: TGTGCCAGCAGCTGGGGACTAGCGGGTACGGAAAACATTCAGTACTTC. Encoded protein: CASSWGLAGTENIQYF.

This clone was counted a few times. The V gene is TRBV27, the J gene TRBJ2-7, with 14 bases fitting TRBD2. J gave up 9 bases and V 6 bases, and 10 bases lay outside the gene matches. The CDR3 is made up of 15 amino acids. The germline V gene encodes CDR1 MNHEY and CDR2 SMNVEV (reference sequence). CDR3 region: CASSSATSGRAWQYV. The CDR3 coding sequence is TGTGCCAGCAGCTCCGCGACTAGCGGGAGGGCCTGGCAGTACGTC.

This chain connects TRBV12-3 or TRBV12-4 to TRBJ1-1; D is unclear. CDR3 length: 12 residues. Trimming pared 1 base from V and 12 bases from J, leaving 12 bases between. Written as DNA, the CDR3 is TGTGCCAGCAGTTTAGATGAGGGTTTTACTTTCTTT. Protein: CASSLDEGFTFF.